Listed below are T cell receptor beta chains from one sample, sequenced in a study of cytomegalovirus exposure and HLA in healthy donors. Here immunoSEQ multiplex PCR was the method, and the copy in TCRdb shows in-frame clones only, minus some. Here the sample spans fewer than 90,000 clones, approximately 94% being singletons. The sample was PBMCs. The receptors shown here come from a woman aged 18-29 years in good health and CMV-seropositive. The CDR3 runs from the conserved cysteine through the conserved F or W. The order of the fields is D gene, V gene, clone size, J gene, CDR3 DNA, CDR3 protein. A D gene is named only where the DNA matches it firmly. Size values are once, few and many counts, or a class for expanded clones, and some rows have none.

TRBD1	TRBV7-9	-	TRBJ1-1	TGTGCCAGCAGCCCAAGGAGCCCGGACAGGGCGAACACTGAAGCTTTCTTT	CASSPRSPDRANTEAFF
TRBD1	TRBV6-5	-	TRBJ2-5	TGTGCCAGCAGTTACACCGGGACAGCCGGGGAGACCCAGTACTTC	CASSYTGTAGETQYF
TRBD2	TRBV9	-	TRBJ2-1	TGTGCCAGCAGCGTACTGGCGGGGGGGCCCACCTACAATGAGCAGTTCTTC	CASSVLAGGPTYNEQFF
TRBD2	TRBV18	-	TRBJ2-7	TGTGCCAGCTCACCACCGGGACTAGCGGGAGGCGCCTACGAGCAGTACTTC	CASSPPGLAGGAYEQYF
TRBD2	TRBV5-5	-	TRBJ2-1	TGTGCCAGCAGCCCCCTAGCGGGAGGCTCGGGTGAGCAGTTCTTC	CASSPLAGGSGEQFF
-	TRBV5-6	-	TRBJ2-1	TGTGCCAGCAGCTTTAACCCGGGGGGCGGGAGAATCAATGAGCAGTTCTTC	CASSFNPGGGRINEQFF
TRBD1	TRBV9	-	TRBJ2-2	TGTGCCAGCAGCGGTGGACAGGGTCTCGGCACCGGGGAGCTGTTTTTT	CASSGGQGLGTGELFF
TRBD1	TRBV6-5	-	TRBJ2-7	TGTGCCAGCACCTTCGGACAGGGAAGCGAGCAGTACTTC	CASTFGQGSEQYF
-	TRBV10-2	-	TRBJ1-2	TGCGCCAGCAGTGGACAGCCGCCTAGATACACCTTC	CASSGQPPRYTF
-	TRBV28	-	TRBJ1-6	TGTGCCAGCAGACCGGGATTAAATTCACCCCTCCACTTT	CASRPGLNSPLHF
-	TRBV6-5	few	TRBJ2-7	TGTGCCAGTTCTACAGGCTACGAGCAGTACTTC	CASSTGYEQYF
TRBD2	TRBV2	-	TRBJ2-1	TGTGCCAGCAGTGCGGGACTAGCTGGTGAGCAGTTCTTC	CASSAGLAGEQFF
-	TRBV10-3	-	TRBJ1-5	TGTGCCCCGGGGATGAGCAATCAGCCCCAGCATTTT	CAPGMSNQPQHF
-	TRBV28	-	TRBJ1-5	TGTGCCAGCAGCGCCCACGCGGGAGGTATCGGCAGCAATCAGCCCCAGCATTTT	CASSAHAGGIGSNQPQHF
TRBD2	TRBV5-4	-	TRBJ2-5	TGTGCCAGCAGCTCCTTACTAGCGCGGGAGACCCAGTACTTC	CASSSLLARETQYF
-	TRBV9	-	TRBJ2-7	TGTGCCAGCAGCGAGGCGGGGGCGGAGGAGCAGTACTTC	CASSEAGAEEQYF
TRBD2	TRBV7-3	once	TRBJ2-1	TGTGCCAGCAGCTTAATGGGGAGGACTAGCGGATACAATGAGCAGTTCTTC	CASSLMGRTSGYNEQFF
TRBD2	TRBV5-6	-	TRBJ2-1	TGTGCCAGCAGCTTGGTGTGGCTAGCGGGTCTCTCCTACAATGAGCAGTTCTTC	CASSLVWLAGLSYNEQFF
-	TRBV28	-	TRBJ2-7	TGTGCCAGCAGTTCGGACAGCTCCTACGAGCAGTACTTC	CASSSDSSYEQYF
-	TRBV7-8	-	TRBJ2-7	TGTGCCAGCAGTTACCGGAGGTCCTACGAGCAGTACTTC	CASSYRRSYEQYF
-	TRBV5-4	-	TRBJ2-7	TGTGCCAGCAGCTTGGGACTCCCAACCTACGAGCAGTACTTC	CASSLGLPTYEQYF
TRBD1	TRBV6-5	-	TRBJ2-6	TGTGCCAGCAGTATCGACAGGGCTGGGGCCAACGTCCTGACTTTC	CASSIDRAGANVLTF
-	TRBV4-3	-	TRBJ2-7	TGCGCCAGCAGCCAAGAATTCGTGTGGCAGACCTACGAGCAGTACTTC	CASSQEFVWQTYEQYF
TRBD2	TRBV5-6	-	TRBJ2-7	TGTGCCAGCAGCCTGACGGGACTAGCAACCTACGAGCAGTACTTC	CASSLTGLATYEQYF
-	TRBV19	-	TRBJ1-5	TGTGCCAGTAGTGTTGGGGGACACGGGCCCCAGCATTTT	CASSVGGHGPQHF
-	TRBV20-1	-	TRBJ1-1	TGCAGTGCTGTACAAATGACTGAAGCTTTCTTT	CSAVQMTEAFF
-	TRBV27	-	TRBJ1-5	TGTGCCAGCAGTCCCCGGGGAAACCAAATACGATATAGCAATCAGCCCCAGCATTTT	CASSPRGNQIRYSNQPQHF
-	TRBV11-2	-	TRBJ1-1	TGTGCCAGCAGCTTAGCAGGGCCCGTGAATGAAGCTTTCTTT	CASSLAGPVNEAFF
-	TRBV25-1	-	TRBJ1-5	TGTGCCAGCAGTGAGAGTCTGTCCCGACAGCCCCAGCATTTT	CASSESLSRQPQHF
TRBD2	TRBV19	-	TRBJ2-5	TGTGCCAGTAGTATTTCCGGACTAGCGGGGCGGAGTGCGGAGACCCAGTACTTC	CASSISGLAGRSAETQYF
-	TRBV11-2	-	TRBJ2-1	TGTGCCAGCAGCGTCCTGGTAGGCGGGAATGAGCAGTTCTTC	CASSVLVGGNEQFF
-	TRBV6-6	-	TRBJ1-1	TGTGCCAGCAGTTACAGGGGTACTTACACTGAAGCTTTCTTT	CASSYRGTYTEAFF
TRBD2	TRBV7-2	once	TRBJ2-3	TGTGCCAGCAGCTCCCAGTCGGGGGGGCGAGGTCCAGATACGCAGTATTTT	CASSSQSGGRGPDTQYF
-	TRBV6-1	once	TRBJ2-6	TGTGCCAGCAGTGAGGGGGGCTCTGGGGCCAACGTCCTGACTTTC	CASSEGGSGANVLTF
-	TRBV7-3	-	TRBJ1-1	TGTGCCAGCAGCCCCTCTAGCCGGGGGACGGGCACTGAAGCTTTCTTT	CASSPSSRGTGTEAFF
-	TRBV30	-	TRBJ1-1	TGTGCCTGGAGTAAACGGAGGGGACACACTGAAGCTTTCTTT	CAWSKRRGHTEAFF
-	TRBV7-6	-	TRBJ2-6	TGTGCCAGCAGCTTGCAACCGCCCGGCTCTGGGGCCAACGTCCTGACTTTC	CASSLQPPGSGANVLTF
-	TRBV7-2	-	TRBJ2-1	TGTGCCAGCAGCTTAGACTACGGGTCACCGTGGCAGTTCTTC	CASSLDYGSPWQFF
TRBD1	TRBV28	-	TRBJ2-1	TGTGCCAGCAGTCTGGACAGGGCGGGCGACAATGAGCAGTTCTTC	CASSLDRAGDNEQFF
TRBD1	TRBV6-1	once	TRBJ1-1	TGTGCCAGCAGTGAGAAGGGGGCGTCCACTGAAGCTTTCTTT	CASSEKGASTEAFF
-	TRBV5-6	-	TRBJ2-3	TGTGCCAGCAGCTTGAGCGGCAGGGGCGGGACAGATACGCAGTATTTT	CASSLSGRGGTDTQYF
TRBD1	TRBV10-3	-	TRBJ1-5	TGTGCCATCAGTAAGGACAGGGGGCGCGTGGGAAGCAATCAGCCCCAGCATTTT	CAISKDRGRVGSNQPQHF
-	TRBV5-1	-	TRBJ1-1	TGCGCCAGCAGCTTGATGTCCGGAGAAGGTGAAGCTTTCTTT	CASSLMSGEGEAFF
TRBD2	TRBV9	-	TRBJ2-7	TGTGCCAGCAGCCCAGCGGGAGGGTTATACGAGCAGTACTTC	CASSPAGGLYEQYF
-	TRBV7-2	-	TRBJ2-2	TGTGCCAGCAGCTTGGGACAAGGAAGCACCGGGGAGCTGTTTTTT	CASSLGQGSTGELFF
-	TRBV7-2	-	TRBJ2-5	TGTGCCAGCAGTGCAGAGGGATGGTACCAAGAGACCCAGTACTTC	CASSAEGWYQETQYF
TRBD2	TRBV5-1	-	TRBJ2-3	TGCGCCAGCAGCTTGGCCCGACTAGCGGGAGGTAGGGCAGATACGCAGTATTTT	CASSLARLAGGRADTQYF
-	TRBV4-1	-	TRBJ1-1	TGCGCCAGCAGTCTCAGATCGAACACTGAAGCTTTCTTT	CASSLRSNTEAFF
TRBD1	TRBV2	-	TRBJ1-2	TGTGCCAGCACCGCGGACAGGGGGATTAACTATGGCTACACCTTC	CASTADRGINYGYTF
TRBD1	TRBV6-6	-	TRBJ1-4	TGTGCCAGCAGACGCAGGGGACAGGGCAGGATAGAAAAACTGTTTTTT	CASRRRGQGRIEKLFF
-	TRBV21-1	-	TRBJ1-2	TGTGCCAGCAGCAAACGTGGGACAGGGGGCGATGGCTACACCTTC	CASSKRGTGGDGYTF
-	TRBV7-3	-	TRBJ2-5	TGTGCCAGCAGCCCAACGCGTGAAGAGACCCAGTACTTC	CASSPTREETQYF
TRBD1	TRBV28	-	TRBJ1-1	TGTGCCAGCAGTTTAGCCTACAGGGGAGGAAATAGGGTGGACACTGAAGCTTTCTTT	CASSLAYRGGNRVDTEAFF
-	TRBV12-5	-	TRBJ2-3	TGTGCTAGTGCCTCCGGAGATACGCAGTATTTT	CASASGDTQYF
TRBD1	TRBV11-1	once	TRBJ2-7	TGTGCCAGCACCCGGGACAGGGCGAACGAGCAGTACTTC	CASTRDRANEQYF